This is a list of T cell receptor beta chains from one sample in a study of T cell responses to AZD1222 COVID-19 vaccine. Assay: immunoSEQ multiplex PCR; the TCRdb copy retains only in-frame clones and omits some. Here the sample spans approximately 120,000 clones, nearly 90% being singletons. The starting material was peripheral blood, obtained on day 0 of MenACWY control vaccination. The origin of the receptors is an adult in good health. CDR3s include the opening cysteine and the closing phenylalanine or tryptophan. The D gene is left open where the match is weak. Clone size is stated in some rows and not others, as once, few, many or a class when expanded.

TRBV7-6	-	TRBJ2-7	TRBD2	TGTGCCAGCAGGCCCGGGACTAGCGGCCCCTACGAGCAGTACTTC	CASRPGTSGPYEQYF
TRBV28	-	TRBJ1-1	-	TGTGCCAGCAGCCATGCTGGGGCAAACACTGAAGCTTTCTTT	CASSHAGANTEAFF
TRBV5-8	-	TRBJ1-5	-	TGTGCCAGCAGCTTGGAAGGGGGTGTTCAGCCCCAGCATTTT	CASSLEGGVQPQHF
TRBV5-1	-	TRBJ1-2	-	TGCGCCAGCAGCTTTGGCAGGGATCTTGGCTACACCTTC	CASSFGRDLGYTF
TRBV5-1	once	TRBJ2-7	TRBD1	TGCGCCAGCAGTTTCGGACAGGGGCCCTACGAGCAGTACTTC	CASSFGQGPYEQYF
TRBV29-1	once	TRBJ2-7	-	TGCAGCGCGAGGGACGGTACCTACGAGCAGTACTTC	CSARDGTYEQYF
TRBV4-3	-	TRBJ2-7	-	TGCGCCAGCAGCCAGGGAAGTTACGAGCAGTACTTC	CASSQGSYEQYF
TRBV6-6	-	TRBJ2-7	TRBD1	TGTGCCAGCAGTCAATCCTGGACAGGGGCCTCTTACGAGCAGTACTTC	CASSQSWTGASYEQYF
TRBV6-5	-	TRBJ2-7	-	TGTGCCAGCAGTTACTTGGACGGGGCGGGCGAAGAGCAGTACTTC	CASSYLDGAGEEQYF
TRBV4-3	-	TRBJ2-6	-	TGCGCCAGCAGCCAAGAAGGCCTACACTCTGGGGCCAACGTCCTGACTTTC	CASSQEGLHSGANVLTF
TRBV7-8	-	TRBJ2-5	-	TGTGCCAGCAGCCGCATCCAGGAGACCCAGTACTTC	CASSRIQETQYF
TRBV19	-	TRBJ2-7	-	TGTGCCAGTAGCCAAAGCCCCATCTACGAGCAGTACTTC	CASSQSPIYEQYF
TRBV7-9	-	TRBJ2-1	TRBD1	TGTGCCAGCAGTCGGGACAGGCAGTACAATGAGCAGTTCTTC	CASSRDRQYNEQFF
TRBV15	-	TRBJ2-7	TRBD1	TGTGCCACCAGCAGAGGTACCGGGACAGGGTGGATAGAGCAGTACTTC	CATSRGTGTGWIEQYF
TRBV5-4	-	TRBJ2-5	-	TGTGCCAGCAGCTTGCAATGGGGAGCGGAACCGGGTGAGAAGACCCAGTACTTC	CASSLQWGAEPGEKTQYF
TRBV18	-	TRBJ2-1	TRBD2	TGTGCCAGCTCACCATCCAGCGGGAGCGACTCCTACAATGAGCAGTTCTTC	CASSPSSGSDSYNEQFF
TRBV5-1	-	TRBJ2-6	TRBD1	TGCGCCAGCAGCCCGGACGGACAGGGGTCCTTGAGGTCTGTGGCCAACGTCCTGACTTTC	CASSPDGQGSLRSVANVLTF
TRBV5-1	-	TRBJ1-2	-	TGCGCCAGCAGCTTGGACCTGGGAAATTCTGGCTACACCTTC	CASSLDLGNSGYTF
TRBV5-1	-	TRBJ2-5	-	TGCGCCAGCAGCTTGGTGGTGGGCACGGAGACCCAGTACTTC	CASSLVVGTETQYF
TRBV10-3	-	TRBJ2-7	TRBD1	TGTGCCATCAGTGGACCATTGCCGCAGGGGGCGATCGACGAGCAGTACTTC	CAISGPLPQGAIDEQYF
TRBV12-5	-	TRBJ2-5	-	TGTGCTAGTGGTCACAATTTGGAGACCCAGTACTTC	CASGHNLETQYF
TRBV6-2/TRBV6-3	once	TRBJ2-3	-	TGTGCCAGCAGTTACCTGGACTTCACAGATACGCAGTATTTT	CASSYLDFTDTQYF
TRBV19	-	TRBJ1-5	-	TGTGCCAGTAGTCTGTGGGGGAGTGGGCAGCCCCAGCATTTT	CASSLWGSGQPQHF
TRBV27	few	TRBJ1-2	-	TGTGCCAGCAGTCCAGTGGGGGAGGGAGGCTACACCTTC	CASSPVGEGGYTF
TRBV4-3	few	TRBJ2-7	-	TGCGCCAGCAGCCCGGACGCATCTTCCTACGAGCAGTACTTC	CASSPDASSYEQYF
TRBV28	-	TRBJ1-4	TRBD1	TGTGCCAGCGCGACGGTTGGGACAGCATCTAATGAAAAACTGTTTTTT	CASATVGTASNEKLFF
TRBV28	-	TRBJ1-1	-	TGTGCCAGCAGTCCGTTCAGGGGTGAGGGCACTGAAGCTTTCTTT	CASSPFRGEGTEAFF
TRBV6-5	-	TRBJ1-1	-	TGTGCCAGCAGTTATTGGGGGTCCACTGAAGCTTTCTTT	CASSYWGSTEAFF
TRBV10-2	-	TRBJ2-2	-	TGCGCCAGCAAAGTTGCGCGGGGGCACAACACCGGGGAGCTGTTTTTT	CASKVARGHNTGELFF
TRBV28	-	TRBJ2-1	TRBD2	TGTGCCAGCAGTTTAGAGCTCGGGACTAGCGGCAATGAGCAGTTCTTC	CASSLELGTSGNEQFF
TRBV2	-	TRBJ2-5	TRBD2	TGTCCCACAAAACCGCGACGGGGGGGCGGTGAGACCCAGTACTTC	CPTKPRRGGGETQYF
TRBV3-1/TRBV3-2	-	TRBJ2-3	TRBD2	TGTGCCAGCAGCCCCGGGGGGACAGATACGCAGTATTTT	CASSPGGTDTQYF
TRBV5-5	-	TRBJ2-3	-	TGTGCCAGCAGCTTGTCTGTGGTTAGCACAGATACGCAGTATTTT	CASSLSVVSTDTQYF
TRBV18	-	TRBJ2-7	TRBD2	TGTGCCAGCTCACCAAGACTAGCGGGAGAGGACGAGCAGTACTTC	CASSPRLAGEDEQYF
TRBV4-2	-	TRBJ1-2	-	TGTGCCAGCAGCCAAGACGGGGGCCCTCGGTATGGCTACACCTTC	CASSQDGGPRYGYTF
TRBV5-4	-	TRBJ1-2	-	TGTGCCAGCAGCCGCCCGGGGGAAGGCTATGGCTACACCTTC	CASSRPGEGYGYTF
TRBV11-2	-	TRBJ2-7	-	TGTGCCAGCAGCTTGGAACCCCTAGACGAGCAGTACTTC	CASSLEPLDEQYF
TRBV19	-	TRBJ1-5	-	TGTGCCAGTAGTTCGGTGGATCAGCCCCAGCATTTT	CASSSVDQPQHF
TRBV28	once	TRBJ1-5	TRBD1	TGTGCCAGCAGTATCGGGACAGGGGGTTTGAGTCAGCCCCAGCATTTT	CASSIGTGGLSQPQHF
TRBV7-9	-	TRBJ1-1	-	TGTGCCAGCAGCTTTCGACAGTCCGGGAACACTGAAGCTTTCTTT	CASSFRQSGNTEAFF
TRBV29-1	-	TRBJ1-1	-	TGCAGCGGACGGGACGTAGGCACTGAAGCTTTCTTT	CSGRDVGTEAFF
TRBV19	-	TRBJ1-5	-	TGTGCCAGTAGTGTAGACAGTTCCCAGCCCCAGCATTTT	CASSVDSSQPQHF